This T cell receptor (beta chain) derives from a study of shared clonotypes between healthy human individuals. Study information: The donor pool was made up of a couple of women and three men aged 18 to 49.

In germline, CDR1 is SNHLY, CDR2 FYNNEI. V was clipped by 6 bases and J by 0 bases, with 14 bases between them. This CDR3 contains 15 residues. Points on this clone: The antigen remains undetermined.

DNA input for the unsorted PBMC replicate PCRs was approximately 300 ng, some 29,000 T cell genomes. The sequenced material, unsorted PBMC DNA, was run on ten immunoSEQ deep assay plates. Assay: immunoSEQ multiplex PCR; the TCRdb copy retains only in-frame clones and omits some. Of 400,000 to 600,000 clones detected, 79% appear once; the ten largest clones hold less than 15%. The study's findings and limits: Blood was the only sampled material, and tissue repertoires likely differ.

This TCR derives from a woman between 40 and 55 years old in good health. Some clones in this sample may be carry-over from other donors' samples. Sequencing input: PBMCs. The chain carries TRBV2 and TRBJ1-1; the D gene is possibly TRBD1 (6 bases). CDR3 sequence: CASRLEQGLNTEAFF. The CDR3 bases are TGTGCCAGCAGATTAGAACAGGGTTTGAACACTGAAGCTTTCTTT.